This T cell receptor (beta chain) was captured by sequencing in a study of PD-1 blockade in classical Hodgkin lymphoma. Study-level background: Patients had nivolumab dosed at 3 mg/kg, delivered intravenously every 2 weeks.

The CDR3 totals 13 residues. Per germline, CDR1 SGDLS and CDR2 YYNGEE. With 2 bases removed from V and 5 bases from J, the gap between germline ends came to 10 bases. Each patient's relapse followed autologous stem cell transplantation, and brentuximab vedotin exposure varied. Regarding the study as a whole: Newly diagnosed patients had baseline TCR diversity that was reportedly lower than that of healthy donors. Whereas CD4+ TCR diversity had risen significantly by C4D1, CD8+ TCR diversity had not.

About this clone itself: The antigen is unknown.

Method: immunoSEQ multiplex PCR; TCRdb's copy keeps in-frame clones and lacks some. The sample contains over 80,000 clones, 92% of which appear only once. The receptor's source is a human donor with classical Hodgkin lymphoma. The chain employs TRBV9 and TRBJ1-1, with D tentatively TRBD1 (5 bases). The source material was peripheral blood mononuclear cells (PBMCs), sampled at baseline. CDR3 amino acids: CASSVLAGTEAFF. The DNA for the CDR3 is TGTGCCAGCAGCGTCCTAGCAGGGACTGAAGCTTTCTTT.